This T cell receptor (beta chain) was identified in a study of T cell changes during pregnancy in multiple sclerosis. This CDR3 has 18 residues. Trimming left V 2 bases short and J 0 bases short, with 23 bases between. Per germline, CDR1 SQVTM and CDR2 ANQGSEA. The data were produced by immunoSEQ multiplex PCR, yet TCRdb's version contains in-frame clones alone and is incomplete. This table has some 90,000 clones, roughly 90% appearing once. The chain carries TRBV29-1 and TRBJ2-7, with a weak D call TRBD2 (6 bases). Source: peripheral blood, taken in the first trimester of pregnancy. The sequence was collected from a female donor with multiple sclerosis, enrolled in a pregnancy study. The CDR3 loop is CSVELMDPDAGLSYEQYF. The CDR3 DNA is TGCAGCGTTGAATTAATGGATCCGGACGCGGGACTCTCCTACGAGCAGTACTTC.